The clone carrying this T cell receptor beta chain appeared a single time. The entry originates in a study of blood T cell repertoires in COVID-19. Study in general: Specimens from acute and convalescent COVID-19 originated in the United States, Italy and Spain.

Per the original data handling: The assay estimated nucleated cells by amplifying reference gene primers. The data were produced by immunoSEQ multiplex PCR, yet TCRdb's version contains in-frame clones alone and is incomplete. V and J calls and clone size follow that table, whereas D and trimming were derived from the DNA. The profile covers roughly 150,000 clones, with 79% appearing a single time and roughly 19% taken by the ten largest. J gave up 5 bases and V 6 bases, and 4 bases lay outside the gene matches. The CDR3 loop spans 13 amino acids. The V gene's germline CDR1 is ENHRY and CDR2 SYGVKD. Cohort allocation depended upon clinical history that participants reported.

The genes are TRBV10-3 and TRBJ2-1, with 7 bases that match TRBD1. This sequence originates from a woman in her seventies in a cohort exposed to, infected with or recovered from COVID-19 (not recorded which). Sequenced input: PBMCs or T cells enriched from blood (not recorded which). CDR3 amino acids: CAIRLTGNNEQFF. The CDR3 DNA reads as TGTGCCATCAGGTTGACAGGGAACAATGAGCAGTTCTTC.